A single T cell receptor beta chain is shown here with its context. This record comes from a study of blood T cell repertoires in COVID-19. Study in general: Sites across the United States, Italy and Spain contributed samples from acute and convalescent COVID-19.

The method was immunoSEQ multiplex PCR; TCRdb's version includes in-frame clones alone and lacks a portion of them. The table has 100,000 to 150,000 clones, 65% to 90% seen once. Germline V lookup: CDR1 SGHAT, CDR2 FQNNGV. V gave up 5 bases and J gave up 3 bases; unmatched junction bases: 3. This CDR3 has 15 amino acids. The origin of this receptor is an older man with active or convalescent COVID-19. V is TRBV11-2 and J is TRBJ2-7; 14 bases match TRBD2. Sequenced: peripheral blood. The CDR3: CASSPGTSGSYEQYF. DNA of the CDR3: TGTGCCAGCAGCCCGGGGACTAGCGGGAGCTACGAGCAGTACTTC.